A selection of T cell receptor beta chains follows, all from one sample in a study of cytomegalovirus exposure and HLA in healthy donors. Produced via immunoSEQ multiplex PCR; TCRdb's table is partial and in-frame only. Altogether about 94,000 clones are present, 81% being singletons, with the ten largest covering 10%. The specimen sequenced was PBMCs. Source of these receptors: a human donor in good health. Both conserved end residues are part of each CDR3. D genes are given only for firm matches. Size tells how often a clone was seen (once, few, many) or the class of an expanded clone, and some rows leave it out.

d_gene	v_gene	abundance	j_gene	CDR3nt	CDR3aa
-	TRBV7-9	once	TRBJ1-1	TGTGCCAGCAGCTTCAGACGGGAGAACACTGAAGCTTTCTTT	CASSFRRENTEAFF
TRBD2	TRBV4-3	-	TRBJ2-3	TGCGCCAGCAGCCAGAGCGGGGCCCCCCGGGTAGCAGATACGCAGTATTTT	CASSQSGAPRVADTQYF
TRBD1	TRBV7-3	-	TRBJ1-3	TGTGCCAGCAGCTTACACAGGGGGCCTGGAAACACCATATATTTT	CASSLHRGPGNTIYF
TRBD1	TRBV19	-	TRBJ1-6	TGTGCCAGCCAGGTGGACAGGGGTTTACGTCATTCACCCCTCCACTTT	CASQVDRGLRHSPLHF
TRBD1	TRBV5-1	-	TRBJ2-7	TGCGCCAGCAGCGCAGGGCTCATGGTAGGGACAGGGGCTTCAGAGCAGTACTTC	CASSAGLMVGTGASEQYF
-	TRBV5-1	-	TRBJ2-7	TGCGCCAGCAGCTTGGTGCAGGGGGGCTACGAGCAGTACTTC	CASSLVQGGYEQYF
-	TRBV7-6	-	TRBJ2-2	TGTGCCAGCAGCTTAGCAGGGACAACGTCCGGGGAGCTGTTTTTT	CASSLAGTTSGELFF
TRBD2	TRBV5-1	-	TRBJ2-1	TGCGCCAGCAGCTTGGAACTAGCGGGGGGGCCATTCATCCCTGAGCAGTTCTTC	CASSLELAGGPFIPEQFF
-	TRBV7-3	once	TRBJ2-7	TGTGCCAGCAGCTCAGACAGGTACGAGCAGTACTTC	CASSSDRYEQYF
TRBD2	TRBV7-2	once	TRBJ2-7	TGTGCCAGCAGCCCAACTAGCGGGGGTCCCCAACACGAGCAGTACTTC	CASSPTSGGPQHEQYF
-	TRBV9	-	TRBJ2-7	TGTGCCAGCAGCGTAGGGACTGATCTTTCGGAGCAGTACTTC	CASSVGTDLSEQYF
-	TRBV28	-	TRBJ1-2	TGTGCCAGCAGTTTATCGGGCTATGGCTACACCTTC	CASSLSGYGYTF
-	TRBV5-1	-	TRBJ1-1	TGCGCCAGCAGCTTGGCGAACAGTAACACTGAAGCTTTCTTT	CASSLANSNTEAFF
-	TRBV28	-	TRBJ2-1	TGTGCCACGATGGTTACCCAGGTTATCGATGAGCAGTTCTTC	CATMVTQVIDEQFF
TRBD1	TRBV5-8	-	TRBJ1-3	TGTGCCAGCAGCACGACAGGGGCGGGAAACACCATATATTTT	CASSTTGAGNTIYF
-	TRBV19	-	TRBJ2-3	TGTGCCAGTAGTATCCGAGATACGCAGTATTTT	CASSIRDTQYF
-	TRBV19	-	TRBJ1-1	TGTGCCAATAGGACTACAGGGAGGGCCCCAAGAGCTTTCTTT	CANRTTGRAPRAFF
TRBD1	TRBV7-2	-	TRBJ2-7	TGTGCCAGCAGCTACGGTTTCATCTCACGACAGGGCAAAGTTTACGAGCAGTACTTC	CASSYGFISRQGKVYEQYF
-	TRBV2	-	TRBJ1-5	TGTGCCAGCAGTGAATGGCAGGGGAGCAATCAGCCCCAGCATTTT	CASSEWQGSNQPQHF
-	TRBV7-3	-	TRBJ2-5	TGTGCCAGCAGCTTAGGCGGGGCGGGTGAGACCCAGTACTTC	CASSLGGAGETQYF
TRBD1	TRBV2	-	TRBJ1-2	TGTGCCGGCCGCGAGACAGGGAACTATGGCTACACCTTC	CAGRETGNYGYTF
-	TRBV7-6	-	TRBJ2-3	TGTGCCAGCAGCTTAGATTCGGATACGCAGTATTTT	CASSLDSDTQYF
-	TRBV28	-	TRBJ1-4	TGTGCCAGCAGTTATATTACAGCCTCCAATGAAAAACTGTTTTTT	CASSYITASNEKLFF
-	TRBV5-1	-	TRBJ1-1	TGCGCCAGCAGCACGGGACAAAAGAACACTGAAGCTTTCTTT	CASSTGQKNTEAFF
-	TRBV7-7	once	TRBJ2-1	TGTGCTAGCAGCTTAAGAGAGGGTGGGGTGAGTCTAAATGAGCAGTTCTTC	CASSLREGGVSLNEQFF
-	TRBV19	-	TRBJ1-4	TGTGCCAGTAGAGACAGGAATGAAAAACTGTTTTTT	CASRDRNEKLFF
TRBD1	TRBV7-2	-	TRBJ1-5	TGTGCCAGCAGCCTCGGACAGGGGAGCCAGCCCCAGCATTTT	CASSLGQGSQPQHF
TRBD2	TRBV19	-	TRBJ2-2	TGTGCCAGTACCCCGCTAGCGGGGGGGGTCGGGGAGCTGTTTTTT	CASTPLAGGVGELFF
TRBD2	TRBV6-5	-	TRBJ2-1	TGTGCCAGCAGTTGGTCCGTAGCGGGGAACAATGAGCAGTTCTTC	CASSWSVAGNNEQFF
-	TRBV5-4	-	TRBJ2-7	TGTGCCAGCAGCTTACGGACGGGGACCTACGAGCAGTACTTC	CASSLRTGTYEQYF
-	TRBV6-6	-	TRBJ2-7	TGTGCCAGCAGTTACTCGTTGCGCTCCGAGCAGTACTTC	CASSYSLRSEQYF
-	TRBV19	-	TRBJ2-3	TGTGCCAGTAGGGGACAAGACACAGATACGCAGTATTTT	CASRGQDTDTQYF
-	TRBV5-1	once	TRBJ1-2	TGCGCCAGCAGCCCGGGGGTGGGCTATGGCTACACCTTC	CASSPGVGYGYTF
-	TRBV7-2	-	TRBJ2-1	TGTGCCAGCAGCTATCCGGGACATCAACGGCATGAGCAGTTCTTC	CASSYPGHQRHEQFF
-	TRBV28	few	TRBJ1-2	TGTGCCAGCAGTTTATGGCCAACTAGCGGCTACACCTTC	CASSLWPTSGYTF